This TCR beta chain was sequenced in a study of shared T cell receptors in the human thymus. TCRdb keeps only in-frame clones here, not all; method: immunoSEQ multiplex PCR. The sample lists approximately 490,000 clones, 78% seen once, with about 0.014% in the top ten. CDR1 is MGHDK, CDR2 SYGVNS, per germline. J lost 4 bases, V lost 3 bases, and 8 bases had no gene match. This CDR3 is built from 16 residues. This same sample was also taken into another study, of human thymus T cells. That work adds: Donor material was obtained from healthy Finnish infants undergoing corrective surgery for congenital heart defects. Obtained as resections during corrective heart surgery, the thymus tissue was then studied. In thymic and blood repertoires alike, V and J usage looked biased. Related research found strongly overlapping thymic repertoires in unrelated individuals.

V usage is TRBV25-1 and J usage is TRBJ2-3; TRBD1 matches 9 bases. This TCR was recovered from a boy under two years old with a congenital heart defect. The specimen sequenced was thymocytes. The CDR3: CASSDRDRVRADTQYF. CDR3 in DNA: TGTGCCAGCAGTGATCGGGACAGGGTTCGGGCAGATACGCAGTATTTT.